This passage covers 19 T cell receptor beta chains from one sample sequenced in a study of T cells in Graves' hyperthyroidism and ophthalmopathy. Researchers amplified the TCR beta CDR3 regions from RNA transcripts. A set of HTBI primers served as the primers for a first-round RT-PCR of the TCR CDR3. TCRdb analysed the multiplex PCR reads with MiXCR anew, one entry per CDR3 protein. The data contain hundreds of thousands of distinct CDR3 sequences, roughly 14% of them seen just once; the ten biggest clones take up over 10%. Sequencing used blood. The origin of the receptors is a man between 18 and 35 years old with Graves' ophthalmopathy.

In its sample, this clonotype was seen once. This sequence joins TRBV6-1 and TRBJ2-1; 13 nucleotides match TRBD2. This CDR3 has 15 residues. Germline lookup yields CDR1 MNHNS and CDR2 SASEGT. V was pared by 4 bases and J by 7 bases, with 4 bases of the junction left unmatched. The CDR3 DNA reads as TGTGCCAGCAGTGGGACTAGCGGGAGCGAGAATGAGCAGTTCTTC. The encoded protein is CASSGTSGSENEQFF.

This clonotype came up many times. V and J are TRBV3-1 and TRBJ1-1, with D tentatively TRBD1 (6 bases). Germline CDR1 is LGHDT and CDR2 is YNNKEL (reference sequence). The CDR3 has 12 amino acids. V lost 4 bases and J 5 bases, leaving 8 bases between the germline ends. The CDR3 bases are TGTGCCAGCAGCCCCGGACAGACTGAAGCTTTCTTT. Translated, it gives CASSPGQTEAFF.

This clonotype appeared a single time. One end of the junction fails to match germline, which may point to a read error. This chain uses TRBV28 with TRBJ2-1; 14 nucleotides align to TRBD2. The CDR3 contains 19 residues. Germline V CDR1 and CDR2: MDHEN, SYDVKM. Here the CDR3 reads CASSLGGLAGAPSFNEQFF. CDR3 nucleotides: TGTGCCAGCAGTTTAGGGGGACTAGCGGGAGCCCCTTCCTTCAATGAGCAGTTCTTC.

Notes on this clonotype: This could be a read error, since a much larger clone is one nucleotide away. CDR3 nucleotides: TGTGCCATCAGGCTAGAACCGGACAGGACCCGCAGCACAGATACGCAGTATTTT. Encoded protein: CAIRLEPDRTRSTDTQYF. This sequence joins TRBV10-3 and TRBJ2-3, with 7 bases aligning to TRBD1. The germline V gene has CDR1 ENHRY and CDR2 SYGVKD. J gave up 0 bases and V 6 bases, and 15 bases lay outside the gene matches. The CDR3 is 18 amino acids.

This clonotype was observed at least ten times. The V call is TRBV7-3, the J call TRBJ2-1, with no clear D. V lost 5 bases, J lost 11 bases, and 13 bases lay in between. The CDR3 is 12 residues long. CDR1 SGHTA and CDR2 FQGTGA come from the germline V gene. The CDR3 coding sequence is TGTGCCAGCAGCGCAGGCCCAAATCAGCAGTTCTTC. It codes for CASSAGPNQQFF.

Points on this clonotype: The junction departs from germline at one end; a sequencing error may be responsible. The chain has TRBV20-1 and TRBJ1-6; D gene ambiguous. Germline CDR1 is DFQATT and CDR2 is SNEGSKA (reference sequence). CDR3 length: 14 amino acids. The CDR3 loop is CSALDGQKQTPPHF. Here the CDR3 DNA reads TGCAGTGCCCTAGATGGGCAGAAACAGACACCCCCCCACTTT.

The chain links TRBV19 to TRBJ2-7; 7 nucleotides match TRBD2. Germline CDR1 is LNHDA and CDR2 is SQIVND (reference sequence). The CDR3 is 14 residues long. V was pared by 5 bases and J by 6 bases, with 10 bases of the junction left unmatched. In DNA form, the CDR3 reads TGTGCCAGTAGTCACTCGCGGGAGAGGGTCGAGCAGTACTTC. It encodes CASSHSRERVEQYF. The full variable domain, in which reference TRBV19 and TRBJ2-7 provide the parts outside the CDR3, is DGGITQSPKYLFRKEGQNVTLSCEQNLNHDAMYWYRQDPGQGLRLIYYSQIVNDFQKGDIAEGYSVSREKKESFPLTVTSAQKNPTAFYLCASSHSRERVEQYFGPGTRLTVT.

The chain has TRBV27 and TRBJ2-5; 7 nucleotides align to TRBD1. With V trimmed by 5 bases and J by 4 bases, 10 bases remained unmatched. This CDR3 region has 15 residues. Germline values: CDR1 MNHEY, CDR2 SMNVEV (reference sequence). CDR3: CASSLSTGVGETQYF. The CDR3 nucleotides are TGTGCCAGCAGTCTGTCTACAGGGGTGGGAGAGACCCAGTACTTC.

Many counts were recorded for this clonotype. The V call is TRBV5-1, the J call TRBJ1-1; D gene ambiguous. The CDR3 is 15 residues long. With 1 base removed from V and 5 bases from J, the gap between germline ends came to 15 bases. Germline CDR1 and CDR2: SGHRS and YFSETQ. CDR3 protein: CASSLMGSSGTEAFF. The DNA for the CDR3 is TGCGCCAGCAGCTTGATGGGCAGTAGCGGGACTGAAGCTTTCTTT. The entire variable domain, with the rest obtained from reference TRBV5-1 and TRBJ1-1, is as follows: KAGVTQTPRYLIKTRGQQVTLSCSPISGHRSVSWYQQTPGQGLQFLFEYFSETQRNKGNFPGRFSGRQFSNSRSEMNVSTLELGDSALYLCASSLMGSSGTEAFFGQGTRLTVV.

The rearrangement uses TRBV4-1 and TRBJ1-2; D might be TRBD1 (5 bases). With 5 bases removed from V and 4 bases from J, the gap between germline ends came to 11 bases. This CDR3 has 13 amino acids. The germline V gene has CDR1 MGHRA and CDR2 YSYEKL. CDR3 region: CASSRLGVYGYTF. The CDR3 nucleotides are TGCGCCAGCAGCAGGTTAGGGGTCTATGGCTACACCTTC.

This chain links TRBV10-3 with TRBJ1-2; TRBD1 matches at 7 bases. Germline values: CDR1 ENHRY, CDR2 SYGVKD. CDR3 length: 14 residues. J gave up 4 bases and V 4 bases, and 6 bases lay outside the gene matches. The CDR3 sequence: CAISAKDRAYGYTF. CDR3 DNA sequence: TGTGCCATCAGTGCCAAAGACAGGGCCTATGGCTACACCTTC.

The V gene is TRBV5-1, the J gene TRBJ2-5; D is perhaps TRBD2 (5 bases). The V end lost 5 bases, the J end lost 1 base, and 15 bases lay between the germline ends. The CDR3 loop spans 15 amino acids. Germline loops: CDR1 SGHRS, CDR2 YFSETQ. The chain's CDR3 is CASSPGSPIQETQYF. CDR3 in DNA: TGCGCCAGCAGTCCTGGGAGTCCGATCCAAGAGACCCAGTACTTC.

This clonotype was seen many times. This sequence joins TRBV2 and TRBJ1-2, with 7 bases matching TRBD1. There are 14 residues in the CDR3. J was trimmed by 1 base and V by 8 bases; bases with no gene match: 7. Germline CDR1 is SNHLY and CDR2 is FYNNEI. This CDR3 is CASQGTVLNYGYTF. CDR3 DNA sequence: TGTGCCAGCCAAGGGACAGTGCTTAACTATGGCTACACCTTC.

The chain links TRBV4-1 to TRBJ2-7; D uncertain. V lost 3 bases and J 0 bases, leaving 9 bases between the germline ends. Looked up from germline, CDR1 is MGHRA and CDR2 is YSYEKL. The CDR3 extends over 14 amino acids. CDR3 region: CASSQQEFSYEQYF. The CDR3 coding sequence is TGCGCCAGCAGCCAGCAGGAATTCTCCTACGAGCAGTACTTC.

The rearrangement uses TRBV7-4 and TRBJ2-1; D is undetermined. V was trimmed by 2 bases and J by 6 bases, leaving 11 bases between them. Germline loops: CDR1 SGHVT, CDR2 SQSDAQ. The CDR3 extends over 14 amino acids. CDR3 coding DNA: TGTGCCAGCAGCTTATCCTATGCTACCAATGAGCAGTTCTTC. Residues: CASSLSYATNEQFF.

This clonotype was found many times. The genes are TRBV6-1 and TRBJ1-1; D unclear. The length of the CDR3 is 13 residues. V dropped 10 bases and J dropped 2 bases, with 14 bases sitting between them. The germline V gene has CDR1 MNHNS and CDR2 SASEGT. The CDR3 reads CAIDPGRNTEAFF. The DNA for the CDR3 is TGTGCCATCGACCCCGGGAGAAACACTGAAGCTTTCTTT.

At least ten counts were recorded for this clonotype. V usage is TRBV6-5 and J usage is TRBJ1-4, with D maybe TRBD1 (5 bases). This CDR3 comprises 15 residues. Germline values: CDR1 MNHEY, CDR2 SVGAGI. With 0 bases removed from V and 7 bases from J, the gap between germline ends came to 12 bases. CDR3: CASSYSRGTGEKLFF. CDR3 DNA: TGTGCCAGCAGTTACTCGAGGGGAACAGGTGAAAAACTGTTTTTT.

This chain joins TRBV6-1 and TRBJ1-5; 7 bases are a match to TRBD1. The CDR3 contains 14 residues. Germline CDR1 MNHNS, CDR2 SASEGT. After removal of 7 bases from V and 4 bases from J, the junction contained 7 bases not matched to a gene. CDR3 region: CASTQDRVNQPQHF. The CDR3 nucleotides are TGTGCCAGCACCCAAGACAGGGTAAATCAGCCCCAGCATTTT.

This clonotype was observed at least ten times. The chain carries TRBV6-2 or TRBV6-3 and TRBJ2-7, with 12 bases that match TRBD2. There are 18 residues in the CDR3. The V gene end was trimmed by 2 bases and the J gene end by 2 bases; junction bases not matched to a gene: 10. Germline V gives CDR1 MNHEY, CDR2 SVGEGT. The CDR3, as DNA: TGTGCCAGCAGTTACCTGGGGACTAGCGGGCACAAGCCCTACGAGCAGTACTTC. Translating gives CASSYLGTSGHKPYEQYF.